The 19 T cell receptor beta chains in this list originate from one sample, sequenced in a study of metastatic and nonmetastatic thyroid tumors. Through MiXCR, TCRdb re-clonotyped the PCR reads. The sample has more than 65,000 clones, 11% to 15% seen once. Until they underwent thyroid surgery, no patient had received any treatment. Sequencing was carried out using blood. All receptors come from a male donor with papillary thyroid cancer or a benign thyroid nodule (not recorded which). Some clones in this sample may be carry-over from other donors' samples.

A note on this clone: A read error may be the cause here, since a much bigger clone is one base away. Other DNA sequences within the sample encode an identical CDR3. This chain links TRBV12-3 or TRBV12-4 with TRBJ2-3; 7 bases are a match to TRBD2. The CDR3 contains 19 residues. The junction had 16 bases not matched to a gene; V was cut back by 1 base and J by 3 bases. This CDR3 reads CASSLGGSGLPSGTDTQYF. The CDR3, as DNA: TGTGCCAGCAGTTTAGGGGGGAGCGGGTTACCTAGCGGTACAGATACGCAGTATTTT.

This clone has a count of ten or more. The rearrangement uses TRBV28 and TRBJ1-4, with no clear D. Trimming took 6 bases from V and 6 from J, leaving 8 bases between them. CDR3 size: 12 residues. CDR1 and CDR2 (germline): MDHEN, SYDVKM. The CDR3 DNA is TGTGCCAGCAGCGAGTTGGATGAAAAACTGTTTTTT. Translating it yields CASSELDEKLFF.

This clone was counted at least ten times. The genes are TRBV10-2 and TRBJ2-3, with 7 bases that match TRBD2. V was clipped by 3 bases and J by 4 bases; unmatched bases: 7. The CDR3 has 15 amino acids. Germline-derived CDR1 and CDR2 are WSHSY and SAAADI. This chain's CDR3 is CASSDAGVVADTQYF. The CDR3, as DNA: TGCGCCAGCAGTGATGCGGGAGTAGTTGCAGATACGCAGTATTTT.

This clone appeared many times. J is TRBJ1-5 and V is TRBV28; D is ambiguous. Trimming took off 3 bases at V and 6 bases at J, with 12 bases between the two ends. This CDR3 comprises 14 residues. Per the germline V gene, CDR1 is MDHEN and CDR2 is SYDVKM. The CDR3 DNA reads TGTGCCAGCAGTTTTTATAGGGATGTTCAGCCCCAGCATTTT. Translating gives CASSFYRDVQPQHF.

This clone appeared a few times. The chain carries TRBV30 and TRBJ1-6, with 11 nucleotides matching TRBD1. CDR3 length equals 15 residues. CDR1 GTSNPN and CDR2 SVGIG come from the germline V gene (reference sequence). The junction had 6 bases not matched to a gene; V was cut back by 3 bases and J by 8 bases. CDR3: CAWRGPGQGDSPLHF. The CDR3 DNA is TGTGCCTGGAGGGGACCGGGACAGGGGGATTCACCCCTCCACTTT.

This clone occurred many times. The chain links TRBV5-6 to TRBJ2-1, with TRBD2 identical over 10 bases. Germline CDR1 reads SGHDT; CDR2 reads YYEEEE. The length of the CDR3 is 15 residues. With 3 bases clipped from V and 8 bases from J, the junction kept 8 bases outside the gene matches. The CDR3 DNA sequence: TGTGCCAGCAGCTATCCTAGCGGGAGTATATATGAGCAGTTCTTC. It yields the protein CASSYPSGSIYEQFF.

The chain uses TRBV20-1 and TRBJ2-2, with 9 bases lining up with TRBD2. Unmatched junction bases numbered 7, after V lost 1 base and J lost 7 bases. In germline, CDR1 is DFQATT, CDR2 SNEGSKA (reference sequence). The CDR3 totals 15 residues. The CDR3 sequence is CSARVAGGPFGELFF. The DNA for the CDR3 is TGCAGTGCTAGAGTGGCGGGAGGGCCATTCGGGGAGCTGTTTTTT.

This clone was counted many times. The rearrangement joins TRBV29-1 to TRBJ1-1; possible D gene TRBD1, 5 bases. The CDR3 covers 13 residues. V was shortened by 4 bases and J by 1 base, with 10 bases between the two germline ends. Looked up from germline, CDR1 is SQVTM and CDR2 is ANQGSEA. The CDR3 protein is CSVGGVWNTEAFF. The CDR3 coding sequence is TGCAGCGTTGGGGGGGTATGGAACACTGAAGCTTTCTTT.

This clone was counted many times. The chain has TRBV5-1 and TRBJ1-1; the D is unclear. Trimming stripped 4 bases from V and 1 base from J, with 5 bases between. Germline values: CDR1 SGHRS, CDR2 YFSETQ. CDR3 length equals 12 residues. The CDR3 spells CASSGRNTEAFF. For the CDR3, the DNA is TGCGCCAGCAGCGGCAGGAACACTGAAGCTTTCTTT.

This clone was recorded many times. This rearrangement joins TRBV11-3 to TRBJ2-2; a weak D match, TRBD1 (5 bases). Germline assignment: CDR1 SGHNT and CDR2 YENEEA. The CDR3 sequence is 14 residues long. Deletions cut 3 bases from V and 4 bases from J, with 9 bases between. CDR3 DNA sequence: TGTGCCAGCAGCTTTGGGGCCACCACCGGGGAGCTGTTTTTT. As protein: CASSFGATTGELFF.

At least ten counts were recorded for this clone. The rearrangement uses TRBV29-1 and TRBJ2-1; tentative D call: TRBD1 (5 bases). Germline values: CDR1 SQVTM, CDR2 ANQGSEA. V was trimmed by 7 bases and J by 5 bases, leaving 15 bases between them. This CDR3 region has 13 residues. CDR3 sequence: CSAHIRVDNEQFF. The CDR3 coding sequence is TGCAGCGCCCACATCAGGGTAGACAATGAGCAGTTCTTC.

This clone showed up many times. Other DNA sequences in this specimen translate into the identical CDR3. The CDR3 is CASSFTGTDEKLFF. CDR3 coding DNA: TGTGCCAGCAGCTTTACCGGGACGGATGAAAAACTGTTTTTT. The V and J genes are TRBV7-2 and TRBJ1-4, with D maybe TRBD1 (5 bases). CDR3 size: 14 residues. Germline values: CDR1 SGHTA, CDR2 FQGNSA. Trimming took 3 bases from V and 6 from J, leaving 11 bases between them.

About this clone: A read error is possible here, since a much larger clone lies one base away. The CDR3 sequence is CASSQEQATYTQYF. The CDR3 coding sequence is TGTGCCAGCAGCCAAGAGCAGGCCACATATACGCAGTATTTT. The chain recombines TRBV14 with TRBJ2-3; D remains unclear. The CDR3 sequence is 14 residues long. CDR1 is SGHDN, CDR2 FVKESK, per germline.

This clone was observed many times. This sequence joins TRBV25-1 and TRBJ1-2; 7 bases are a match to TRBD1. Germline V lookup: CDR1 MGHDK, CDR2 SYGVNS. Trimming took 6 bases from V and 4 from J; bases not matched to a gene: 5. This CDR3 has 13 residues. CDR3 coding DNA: TGTGCCAGCAGCTTGACAGGGCTCTATGGCTACACCTTC. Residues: CASSLTGLYGYTF.

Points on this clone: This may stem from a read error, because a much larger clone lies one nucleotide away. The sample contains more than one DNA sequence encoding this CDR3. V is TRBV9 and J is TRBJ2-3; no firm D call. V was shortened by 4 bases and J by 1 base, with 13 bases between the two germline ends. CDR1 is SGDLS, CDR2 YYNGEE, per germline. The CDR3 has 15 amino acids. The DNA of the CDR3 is TGTGCCAGCAGCCCAGGTGGGTCGGGCACAGATACGCAGTATTTT. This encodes CASSPGGSGTDTQYF.

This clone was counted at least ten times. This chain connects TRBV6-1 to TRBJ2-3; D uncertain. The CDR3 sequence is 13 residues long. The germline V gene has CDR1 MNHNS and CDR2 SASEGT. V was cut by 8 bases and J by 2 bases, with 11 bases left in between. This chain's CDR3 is CASSVSFTDTQYF. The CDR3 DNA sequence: TGTGCCAGCTCAGTTTCCTTCACAGATACGCAGTATTTT.

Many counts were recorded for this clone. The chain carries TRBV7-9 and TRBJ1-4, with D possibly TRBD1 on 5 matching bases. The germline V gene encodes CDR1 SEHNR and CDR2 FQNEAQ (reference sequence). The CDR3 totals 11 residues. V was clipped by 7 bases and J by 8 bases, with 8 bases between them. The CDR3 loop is CASTSGEKLFF. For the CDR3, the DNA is TGTGCCAGCACCTCAGGGGAAAAACTGTTTTTT.

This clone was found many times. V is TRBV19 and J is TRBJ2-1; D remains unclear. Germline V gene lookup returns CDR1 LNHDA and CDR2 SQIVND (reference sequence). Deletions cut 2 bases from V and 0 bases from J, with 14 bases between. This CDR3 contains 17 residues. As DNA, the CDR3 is TGTGCCAGTAGTATATACGGCATCCCGAGCTCCTACAATGAGCAGTTCTTC. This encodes CASSIYGIPSSYNEQFF. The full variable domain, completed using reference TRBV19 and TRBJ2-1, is DGGITQSPKYLFRKEGQNVTLSCEQNLNHDAMYWYRQDPGQGLRLIYYSQIVNDFQKGDIAEGYSVSREKKESFPLTVTSAQKNPTAFYLCASSIYGIPSSYNEQFFGPGTRLTVL.

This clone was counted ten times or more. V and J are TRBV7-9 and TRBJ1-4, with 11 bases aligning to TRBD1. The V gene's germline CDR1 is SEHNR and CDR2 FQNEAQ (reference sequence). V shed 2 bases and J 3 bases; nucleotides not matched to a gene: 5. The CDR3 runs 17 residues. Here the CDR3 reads CASSLWTGGRANEKLFF. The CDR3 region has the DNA TGTGCCAGCAGCTTATGGACAGGGGGCAGGGCTAATGAAAAACTGTTTTTT.